This T cell receptor (beta chain) was recorded in a study of cytotoxic CD8 clonotypes in ibrutinib-treated CLL. CDR3 size: 15 residues. Germline V gene lookup returns CDR1 LGHNA and CDR2 YNFKEQ. Trimming took off 8 bases at V and 0 bases at J, with 13 bases between the two ends. General study points: Rising at ibrutinib response, clonality subsequently fell back toward baseline at progression.

As regards this clone: The antigen remains unidentified.

TCRdb's copy holds only in-frame clones and misses some; the assay was immunoSEQ multiplex PCR. The profile shows 50,000 to 60,000 clones, roughly 83% of them singletons. Roughly 2 micrograms of genomic DNA came from cryopreserved PBMCs for TCR beta libraries. The V gene is TRBV4-2, the J gene TRBJ1-4; maybe TRBD1 (5 bases). This specimen was PBMCs, taken after 24 months of ibrutinib treatment. The source is a human donor with chronic lymphocytic leukemia. CDR3 protein: CASARDVATNEKLFF. The DNA for the CDR3 is TGTGCCAGCGCCAGGGATGTTGCAACTAATGAAAAACTGTTTTTT.